This TCR beta chain appears in the sequencing data of a study of blood T cell repertoires in COVID-19. Study context: Samples taken during acute and convalescent COVID-19 were collected in the United States, Italy and Spain. Sources were T cells, B-cell-depleted T cells, or PBMCs; the material itself was cDNA or gDNA.

This clone has just a few counts. Study processing details: Amplification of reference gene primers provided the estimated nucleated cell counts. Data came from immunoSEQ multiplex PCR; TCRdb stores just in-frame clones and leaves some out. V and J calls and clone size are copied from that table; D and trimming were computed from the DNA. Here the sample spans about 120,000 clones, about 70% being singletons. The CDR3 has 19 residues. V lost 0 bases to trimming and J lost 2 bases; unmatched junction nucleotides: 12. Germline V gene lookup returns CDR1 MNHEY and CDR2 SMNVEV (reference sequence). The receptor was derived from a woman in her seventies with acute or convalescent COVID-19. The source material was peripheral blood. The chain couples TRBV27 to TRBJ2-2, with 7 bases identical to TRBD1. CDR3 residues: CASSLSPPSGTANTGELFF. The CDR3 nucleotides read TGTGCCAGCAGTTTATCCCCCCCCTCCGGGACAGCCAACACCGGGGAGCTGTTTTTT.